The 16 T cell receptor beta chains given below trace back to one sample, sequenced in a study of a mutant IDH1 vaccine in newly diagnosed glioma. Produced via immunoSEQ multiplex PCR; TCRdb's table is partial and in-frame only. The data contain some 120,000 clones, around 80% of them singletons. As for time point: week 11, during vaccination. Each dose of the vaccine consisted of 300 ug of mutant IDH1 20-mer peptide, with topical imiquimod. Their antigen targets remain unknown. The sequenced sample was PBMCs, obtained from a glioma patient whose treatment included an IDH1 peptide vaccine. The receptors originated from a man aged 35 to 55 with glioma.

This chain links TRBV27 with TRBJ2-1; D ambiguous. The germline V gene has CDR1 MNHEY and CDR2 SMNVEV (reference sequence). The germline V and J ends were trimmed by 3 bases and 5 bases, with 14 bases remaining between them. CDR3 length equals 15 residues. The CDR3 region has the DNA TGTGCCAGCAGTTTCTCCCGTCCCAGAGACAATGAGCAGTTCTTC. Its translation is CASSFSRPRDNEQFF.

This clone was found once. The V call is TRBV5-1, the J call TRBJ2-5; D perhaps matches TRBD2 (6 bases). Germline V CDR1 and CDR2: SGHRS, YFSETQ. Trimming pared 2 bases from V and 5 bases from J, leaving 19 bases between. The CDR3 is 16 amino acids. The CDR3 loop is CASSFSPRGIAETQYF. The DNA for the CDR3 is TGCGCCAGCAGCTTCAGCCCCCGCGGGATAGCGGAGACCCAGTACTTC.

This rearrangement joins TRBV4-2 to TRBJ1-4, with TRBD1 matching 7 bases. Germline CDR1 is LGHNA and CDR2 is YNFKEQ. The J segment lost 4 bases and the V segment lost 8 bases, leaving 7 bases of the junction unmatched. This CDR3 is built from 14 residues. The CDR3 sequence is CASWTGGGNEKLFF. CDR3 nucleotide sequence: TGTGCCAGCTGGACAGGCGGGGGTAATGAAAAACTGTTTTTT.

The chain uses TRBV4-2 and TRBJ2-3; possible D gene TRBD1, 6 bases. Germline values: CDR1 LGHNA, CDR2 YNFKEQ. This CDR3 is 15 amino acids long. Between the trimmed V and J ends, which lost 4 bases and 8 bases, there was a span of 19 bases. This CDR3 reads CASSPSGTTSSTQYF. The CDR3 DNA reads TGTGCCAGCAGCCCCTCCGGGACAACCTCCTCTACGCAGTATTTT.

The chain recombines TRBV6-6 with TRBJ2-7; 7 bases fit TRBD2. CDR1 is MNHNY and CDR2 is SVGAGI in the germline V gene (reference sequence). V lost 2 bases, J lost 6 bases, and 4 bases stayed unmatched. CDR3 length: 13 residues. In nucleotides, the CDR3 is TGTGCCAGCAGTTACATAGGGAGGGCCGAGCAGTACTTC. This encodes CASSYIGRAEQYF.

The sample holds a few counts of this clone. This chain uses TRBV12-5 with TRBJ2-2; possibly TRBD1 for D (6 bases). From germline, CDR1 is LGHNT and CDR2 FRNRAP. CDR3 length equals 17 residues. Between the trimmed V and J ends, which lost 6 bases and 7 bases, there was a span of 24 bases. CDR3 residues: CASGPLHWQGYHGELFF. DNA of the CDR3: TGTGCTAGTGGGCCCTTGCATTGGCAGGGGTACCACGGGGAGCTGTTTTTT.

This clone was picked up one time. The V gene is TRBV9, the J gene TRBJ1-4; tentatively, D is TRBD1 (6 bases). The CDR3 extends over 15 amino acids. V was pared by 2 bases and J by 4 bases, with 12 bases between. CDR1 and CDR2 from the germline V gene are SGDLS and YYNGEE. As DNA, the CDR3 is TGTGCCAGCAGCGTGGCAGGGGTTAGTAATGAAAAACTGTTTTTT. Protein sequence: CASSVAGVSNEKLFF.

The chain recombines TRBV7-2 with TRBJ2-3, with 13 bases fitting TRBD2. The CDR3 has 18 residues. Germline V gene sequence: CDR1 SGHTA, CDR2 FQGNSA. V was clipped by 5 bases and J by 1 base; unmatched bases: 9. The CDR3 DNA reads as TGTGCCAGCAGCATACTAGCGGGAGGGCCGTTGGGCACAGATACGCAGTATTTT. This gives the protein CASSILAGGPLGTDTQYF.

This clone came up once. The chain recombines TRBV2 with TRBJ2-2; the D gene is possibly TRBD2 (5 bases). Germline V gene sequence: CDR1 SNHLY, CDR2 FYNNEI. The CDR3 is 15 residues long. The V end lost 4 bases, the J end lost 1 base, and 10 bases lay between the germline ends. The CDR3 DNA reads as TGTGCCAGCAGTGTACTAGAGAGGAACACCGGGGAGCTGTTTTTT. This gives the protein CASSVLERNTGELFF.

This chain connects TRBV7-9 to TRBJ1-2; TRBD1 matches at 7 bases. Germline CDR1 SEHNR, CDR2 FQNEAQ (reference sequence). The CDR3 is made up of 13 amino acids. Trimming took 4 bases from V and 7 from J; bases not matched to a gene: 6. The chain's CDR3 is CASSSRQGIGYTF. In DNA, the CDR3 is TGTGCCAGCAGCTCGAGACAGGGTATTGGCTACACCTTC. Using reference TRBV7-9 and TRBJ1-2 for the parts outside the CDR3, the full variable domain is DTGVSQNPRHKITKRGQNVTFRCDPISEHNRLYWYRQTLGQGPEFLTYFQNEAQLEKSRLLSDRFSAERPKGSFSTLEIQRTEQGDSAMYLCASSSRQGIGYTFGSGTRLTVV.

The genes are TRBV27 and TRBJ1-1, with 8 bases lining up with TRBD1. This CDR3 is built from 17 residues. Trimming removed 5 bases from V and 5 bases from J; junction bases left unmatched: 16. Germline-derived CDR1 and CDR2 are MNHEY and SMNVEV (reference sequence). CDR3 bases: TGTGCCAGCAGTCCCTTGACAGGGGCCGTATTAGGAACTGAAGCTTTCTTT. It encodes CASSPLTGAVLGTEAFF.

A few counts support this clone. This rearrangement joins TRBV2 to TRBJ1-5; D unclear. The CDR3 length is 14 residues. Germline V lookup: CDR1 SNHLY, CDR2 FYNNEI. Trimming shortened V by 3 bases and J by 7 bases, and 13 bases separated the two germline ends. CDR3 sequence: CASSEKRSGQPQHF. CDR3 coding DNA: TGTGCCAGCAGTGAGAAGCGGTCAGGACAGCCCCAGCATTTT.

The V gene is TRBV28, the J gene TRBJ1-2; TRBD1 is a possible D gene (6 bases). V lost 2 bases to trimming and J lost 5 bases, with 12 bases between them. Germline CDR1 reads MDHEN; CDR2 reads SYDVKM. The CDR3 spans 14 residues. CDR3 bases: TGTGCCAGCAGTTTACACAGGGAACGGTATGGCTACACCTTC. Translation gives CASSLHRERYGYTF.

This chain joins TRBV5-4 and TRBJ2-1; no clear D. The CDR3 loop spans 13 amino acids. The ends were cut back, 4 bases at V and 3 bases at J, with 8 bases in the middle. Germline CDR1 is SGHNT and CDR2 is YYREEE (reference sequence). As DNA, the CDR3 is TGTGCCAGCAGCGCTCGGGTCTACAATGAGCAGTTCTTC. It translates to CASSARVYNEQFF.

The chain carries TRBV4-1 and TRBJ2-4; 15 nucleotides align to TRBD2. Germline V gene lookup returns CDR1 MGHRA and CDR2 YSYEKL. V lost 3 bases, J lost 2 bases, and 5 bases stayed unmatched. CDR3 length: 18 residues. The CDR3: CASSHGLAGGRTKNIQYF. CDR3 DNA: TGCGCCAGCAGCCACGGACTAGCGGGGGGGAGGACCAAAAACATTCAGTACTTC.

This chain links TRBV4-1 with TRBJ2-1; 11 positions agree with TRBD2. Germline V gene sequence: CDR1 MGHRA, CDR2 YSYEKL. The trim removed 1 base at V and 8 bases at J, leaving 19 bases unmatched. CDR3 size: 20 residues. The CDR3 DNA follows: TGCGCCAGCAGCCAAGTCCGGAAGGTAGCGGGAGGGCCCTCTGAGGATGAGCAGTTCTTC. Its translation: CASSQVRKVAGGPSEDEQFF.